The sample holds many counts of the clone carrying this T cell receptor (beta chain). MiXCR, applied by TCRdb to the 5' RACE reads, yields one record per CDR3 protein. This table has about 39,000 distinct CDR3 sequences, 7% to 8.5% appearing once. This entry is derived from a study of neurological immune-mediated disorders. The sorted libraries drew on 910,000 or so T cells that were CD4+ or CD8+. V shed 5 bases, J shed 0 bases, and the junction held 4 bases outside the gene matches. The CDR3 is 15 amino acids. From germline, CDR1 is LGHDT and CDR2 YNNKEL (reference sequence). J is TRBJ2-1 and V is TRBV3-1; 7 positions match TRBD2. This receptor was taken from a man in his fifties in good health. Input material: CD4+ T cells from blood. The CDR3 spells CASSNGRSSYNEQFF. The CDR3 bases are TGTGCCAGCAGCAACGGGAGGAGCTCCTACAATGAGCAGTTCTTC.